This T cell receptor (beta chain) was obtained from a study of cytomegalovirus exposure and HLA in healthy donors. Study-wide results and caveats: Among CMV-associated TCR beta chains, most appeared HLA-restricted in a later analysis. Among the most significant clusters, several appeared linked to common viral pathogens in a later analysis. Within an earlier analysis, most TCR beta V segments proved productive either about 87% or about 30% of the time. Later genetic work tied a missense DCLRE1C variant to beta-chain V and J trimming.

Amplification used 60 Vbeta primers and 13 Jbeta primers. The assay was immunoSEQ multiplex PCR, and TCRdb's table has in-frame clones only and misses some. Of 90,000 to 110,000 clones listed, roughly 13% are singletons. As for this clone: What it binds is not known.

The TCR originated in a man in his forties or fifties in good health and CMV-seropositive. The source material was PBMCs.

The CDR3 DNA follows: TGTGCCAGCATGGTAGGGGGCAGGGCCACTGAAGCTTTCTTT. Amino acids: CASMVGGRATEAFF. The chain combines TRBV6-5 with TRBJ1-1; TRBD1 matches at 7 bases. The germline gives CDR1 MNHEY, CDR2 SVGAGI. The V segment lost 7 bases and the J segment 4 bases; nucleotides outside the gene matches: 9. The CDR3 is made up of 14 amino acids.